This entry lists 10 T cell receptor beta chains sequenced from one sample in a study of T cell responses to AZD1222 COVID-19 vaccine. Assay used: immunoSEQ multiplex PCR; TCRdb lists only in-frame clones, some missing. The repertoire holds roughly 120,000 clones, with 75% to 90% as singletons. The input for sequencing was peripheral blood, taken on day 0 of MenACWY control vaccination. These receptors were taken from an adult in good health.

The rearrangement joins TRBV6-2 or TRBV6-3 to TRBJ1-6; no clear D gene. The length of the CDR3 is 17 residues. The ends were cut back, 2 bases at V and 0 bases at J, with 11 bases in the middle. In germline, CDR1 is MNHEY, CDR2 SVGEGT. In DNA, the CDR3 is TGTGCCAGCAGTTACGTCGAGGAGAGCTCCTATAATTCACCCCTCCACTTT. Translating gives CASSYVEESSYNSPLHF.

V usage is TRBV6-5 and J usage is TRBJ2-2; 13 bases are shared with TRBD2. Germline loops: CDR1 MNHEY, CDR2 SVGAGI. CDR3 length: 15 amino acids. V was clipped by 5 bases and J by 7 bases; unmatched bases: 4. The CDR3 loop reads CASSTGTSGVGELFF. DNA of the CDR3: TGTGCCAGCAGTACCGGGACTAGCGGGGTCGGGGAGCTGTTTTTT.

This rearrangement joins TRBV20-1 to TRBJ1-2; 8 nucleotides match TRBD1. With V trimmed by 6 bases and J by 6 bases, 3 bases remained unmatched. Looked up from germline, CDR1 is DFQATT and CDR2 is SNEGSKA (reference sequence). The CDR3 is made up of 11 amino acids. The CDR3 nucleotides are TGCAGTGCGTGGACAGGGAATGGCTACACCTTC. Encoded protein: CSAWTGNGYTF.

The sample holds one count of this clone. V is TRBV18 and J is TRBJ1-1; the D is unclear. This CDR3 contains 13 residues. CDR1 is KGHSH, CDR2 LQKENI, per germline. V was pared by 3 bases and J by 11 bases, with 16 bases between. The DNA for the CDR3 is TGTGCCAGCTCACCGACGCCGGGGAGGGAGGCTTTCTTT. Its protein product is CASSPTPGREAFF.

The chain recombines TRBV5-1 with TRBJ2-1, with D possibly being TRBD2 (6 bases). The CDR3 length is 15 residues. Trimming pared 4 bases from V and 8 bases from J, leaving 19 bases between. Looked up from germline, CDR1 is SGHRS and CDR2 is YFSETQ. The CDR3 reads CASSPLNSGSDEQFF. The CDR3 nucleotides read TGCGCCAGCAGCCCGTTAAACAGCGGGTCGGATGAGCAGTTCTTC.

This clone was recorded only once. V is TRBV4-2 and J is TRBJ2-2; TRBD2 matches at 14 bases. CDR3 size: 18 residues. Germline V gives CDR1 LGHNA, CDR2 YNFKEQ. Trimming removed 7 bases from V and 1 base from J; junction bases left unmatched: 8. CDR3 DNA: TGTGCCAGCACCCCCATAGGGACTAGCGGGGGGAACACCGGGGAGCTGTTTTTT. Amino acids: CASTPIGTSGGNTGELFF.

The CDR3 spells CASSQESRGGGGNEQFF. The DNA of the CDR3 is TGCGCCAGCAGCCAAGAGTCCCGCGGGGGAGGGGGCAATGAGCAGTTCTTC. This chain connects TRBV4-1 to TRBJ2-1, with D perhaps TRBD2 (7 bases). Trimming shortened V by 0 bases and J by 6 bases, and 18 bases separated the two germline ends. The CDR3 totals 17 residues. Looked up from germline, CDR1 is MGHRA and CDR2 is YSYEKL.

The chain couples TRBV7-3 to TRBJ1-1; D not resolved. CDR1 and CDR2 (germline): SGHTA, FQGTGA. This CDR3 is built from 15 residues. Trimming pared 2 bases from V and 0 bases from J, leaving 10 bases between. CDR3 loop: CASSLSPSLNTEAFF. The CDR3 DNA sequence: TGTGCCAGCAGCTTATCCCCTAGTTTGAACACTGAAGCTTTCTTT.

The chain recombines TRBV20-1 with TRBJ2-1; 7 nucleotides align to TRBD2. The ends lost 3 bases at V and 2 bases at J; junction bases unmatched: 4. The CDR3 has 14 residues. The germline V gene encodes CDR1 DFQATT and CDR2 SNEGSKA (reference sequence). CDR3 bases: TGCAGTGCTAGTCAGGCGGGGGCCTACAATGAGCAGTTCTTC. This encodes CSASQAGAYNEQFF.

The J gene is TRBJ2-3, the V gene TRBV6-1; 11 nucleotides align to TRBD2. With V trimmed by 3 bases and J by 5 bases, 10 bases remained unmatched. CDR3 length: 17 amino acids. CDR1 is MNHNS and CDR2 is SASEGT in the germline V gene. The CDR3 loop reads CASSENVAGGPGDTQYF. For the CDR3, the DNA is TGTGCCAGCAGTGAGAACGTAGCGGGGGGGCCAGGAGATACGCAGTATTTT.